The 20 T cell receptor beta chains below come from one sample, sequenced in a study of cytomegalovirus exposure and HLA in healthy donors. With 60 Vbeta and 13 Jbeta primers, the PCR was carried out. Clones were read by immunoSEQ multiplex PCR, and TCRdb kept only the in-frame ones, dropping some. The data contain under 150,000 clones, roughly 83% of them seen just once; the ten biggest clones take up roughly 1.2%. The sequenced sample was PBMCs. The receptors originated from a girl aged 2 to 10 in good health and CMV-seronegative.

This clone came up once. The J gene is TRBJ2-4, the V gene TRBV27, with a tentative D call TRBD2 (6 bases). V was shortened by 5 bases and J by 2 bases, with 10 bases between the two germline ends. Germline CDR1 and CDR2: MNHEY and SMNVEV (reference sequence). CDR3 length equals 14 residues. The CDR3 protein is CASSATSPKNIQYF. CDR3 DNA: TGTGCCAGCAGTGCCACTAGCCCCAAAAACATTCAGTACTTC.

The chain combines TRBV10-3 with TRBJ2-7; D is unresolved. The V end lost 4 bases, the J end lost 4 bases, and 14 bases lay between the germline ends. Germline-derived CDR1 and CDR2 are ENHRY and SYGVKD. The CDR3 covers 14 residues. CDR3 bases: TGTGCCATCAGTGTCAGGTACGACGATTACGAGCAGTACTTC. Its protein product is CAISVRYDDYEQYF.

This sequence joins TRBV15 and TRBJ1-3, with a weak D call TRBD1 (5 bases). This CDR3 is built from 18 residues. Germline CDR1 reads LNHNV; CDR2 reads YYDKDF (reference sequence). V lost 0 bases, J lost 0 bases, and 15 bases lay in between. CDR3 DNA sequence: TGTGCCACCAGCAGAGATGGGGCTAACAGCCGCTCTGGAAACACCATATATTTT. This translates into CATSRDGANSRSGNTIYF. Drawing the rest from reference TRBV15 and TRBJ1-3, the complete variable domain is DAMVIQNPRYQVTQFGKPVTLSCSQTLNHNVMYWYQQKSSQAPKLLFHYYDKDFNNEADTPDNFQSRRPNTSFCFLDIRSPGLGDTAMYLCATSRDGANSRSGNTIYFGEGSWLTVV.

V gene TRBV19 combines with J gene TRBJ1-6; D unresolved. CDR3 length equals 16 residues. V dropped 1 base and J dropped 0 bases, with 7 bases sitting between them. From germline, CDR1 is LNHDA and CDR2 SQIVND (reference sequence). CDR3: CASSIGLGSYNSPLHF. Written as DNA, the CDR3 is TGTGCCAGTAGTATAGGACTGGGCTCCTATAATTCACCCCTCCACTTT.

This chain connects TRBV6-1 to TRBJ2-7; 7 nucleotides agree with TRBD1. After removal of 7 bases from V and 4 bases from J, the junction contained 7 bases not matched to a gene. Germline V CDR1 and CDR2: MNHNS, SASEGT. The CDR3 has 13 amino acids. This CDR3 is CASTLIQGYEQYF. The CDR3 bases are TGTGCCAGCACCCTTATACAGGGGTACGAGCAGTACTTC.

The V gene is TRBV5-1, the J gene TRBJ2-2, with TRBD1 matching over 10 bases. The CDR3 covers 15 residues. Germline-derived CDR1 and CDR2 are SGHRS and YFSETQ. The V segment lost 2 bases and the J segment 4 bases; nucleotides outside the gene matches: 2. CDR3 protein: CASSLRQGATGELFF. Here the CDR3 DNA reads TGCGCCAGCAGCTTAAGACAGGGGGCCACCGGGGAGCTGTTTTTT.

The J gene is TRBJ1-2, the V gene TRBV27; D is undetermined. This CDR3 region has 15 residues. V lost 3 bases and J lost 2, with 13 bases in between. In germline, CDR1 is MNHEY, CDR2 SMNVEV (reference sequence). The CDR3 region has the DNA TGTGCCAGCAGTTTGGCCCGATACACCAACTATGGCTACACCTTC. Translated, it gives CASSLARYTNYGYTF.

V and J are TRBV4-1 and TRBJ1-2; no clear D gene. The ends were cut back, 3 bases at V and 0 bases at J, with 11 bases in the middle. The CDR3 is made up of 15 amino acids. Germline-derived CDR1 and CDR2 are MGHRA and YSYEKL. The CDR3 DNA is TGCGCCAGCAGCCAGGTAACAGAGACTAACTATGGCTACACCTTC. Translation gives CASSQVTETNYGYTF.

This chain connects TRBV5-1 to TRBJ2-2, with unresolved D. This CDR3 region has 12 residues. Trimming removed 0 bases at V and 7 bases at J, with 4 bases between. Germline V gives CDR1 SGHRS, CDR2 YFSETQ. The CDR3 here is CASSLAGGELFF. In nucleotides, the CDR3 is TGCGCCAGCAGCTTGGCGGGCGGGGAGCTGTTTTTT.

V usage is TRBV15 and J usage is TRBJ2-1; 9 nucleotides agree with TRBD2. Unmatched junction bases numbered 9, after V lost 7 bases and J lost 5 bases. The CDR3 has 15 amino acids. Germline CDR1 and CDR2: LNHNV and YYDKDF (reference sequence). The CDR3 is CATKHGGGANNEQFF. The CDR3 nucleotides are TGTGCCACCAAGCATGGCGGGGGGGCCAACAATGAGCAGTTCTTC.

The chain carries TRBV2 and TRBJ1-1; D is unresolved. The CDR3 length is 18 residues. Trimming removed 4 bases at V and 0 bases at J, with 21 bases between. CDR1 is SNHLY, CDR2 FYNNEI, per germline. The CDR3 is CASSGPAEGRAMNTEAFF. The CDR3 nucleotides are TGTGCCAGCAGTGGCCCGGCGGAGGGAAGGGCGATGAACACTGAAGCTTTCTTT.

This clone was counted only a few times. This sequence joins TRBV5-6 and TRBJ1-1; 7 bases agree with TRBD1. V was clipped by 1 base and J by 3 bases; unmatched bases: 3. The length of the CDR3 is 14 residues. Germline CDR1 SGHDT, CDR2 YYEEEE. The CDR3 sequence is CASSLTGVDTEAFF. The CDR3 DNA sequence: TGTGCCAGCAGCTTGACAGGGGTGGACACTGAAGCTTTCTTT.

This rearrangement joins TRBV30 to TRBJ1-4; 8 positions agree with TRBD1. CDR3 length: 14 residues. From germline, CDR1 is GTSNPN and CDR2 SVGIG (reference sequence). V was clipped by 4 bases and J by 8 bases; unmatched bases: 9. The CDR3 sequence is CAWTLDRVDEKLFF. The CDR3, as DNA: TGTGCCTGGACCTTGGACAGGGTTGACGAAAAACTGTTTTTT.

The table lists this clone with a few counts. The chain joins TRBV5-1 to TRBJ1-1; no definite D call. The CDR3 loop spans 14 amino acids. Germline lookup yields CDR1 SGHRS and CDR2 YFSETQ. V lost 0 bases to trimming and J lost 2 bases, with 8 bases between them. CDR3 in amino acids: CASSLAQSNTEAFF. The CDR3 coding sequence is TGCGCCAGCAGCTTGGCACAGAGTAACACTGAAGCTTTCTTT.

This clone was counted once. The genes are TRBV9 and TRBJ2-7, with TRBD1 matching over 7 bases. This CDR3 spans 13 amino acids. CDR1 is SGDLS and CDR2 is YYNGEE in the germline V gene. Trimming removed 4 bases from V and 3 bases from J; junction bases left unmatched: 4. This CDR3 is CASSRGQVYEQYF. CDR3 in DNA: TGTGCCAGCAGCCGCGGACAGGTCTACGAGCAGTACTTC.

This rearrangement joins TRBV5-1 to TRBJ2-1, with D perhaps TRBD1 (6 bases). The CDR3 is made up of 13 amino acids. Deletions cut 1 base from V and 6 bases from J, with 8 bases between. Per germline, CDR1 SGHRS and CDR2 YFSETQ. CDR3 sequence reads: CASSLTGFNEQFF. The DNA for the CDR3 is TGCGCCAGCAGCTTGACAGGGTTCAATGAGCAGTTCTTC.

V usage is TRBV19 and J usage is TRBJ2-7; maybe TRBD2 (6 bases). V lost 4 bases and J 3 bases, leaving 13 bases between the germline ends. The CDR3 extends over 14 amino acids. Germline CDR1 reads LNHDA; CDR2 reads SQIVND (reference sequence). CDR3 nucleotides: TGTGCCAGTAGTAAGGTCGCGGGGAACTACGAGCAGTACTTC. This gives the protein CASSKVAGNYEQYF.

The chain links TRBV5-1 to TRBJ2-2; no firm D call. Germline V gene sequence: CDR1 SGHRS, CDR2 YFSETQ. With 0 bases removed from V and 7 bases from J, the gap between germline ends came to 10 bases. This CDR3 contains 14 residues. CDR3 sequence (DNA): TGCGCCAGCAGCTTGGAAGGCGGAAACGGGGAGCTGTTTTTT. The encoded protein is CASSLEGGNGELFF.

This chain links TRBV30 with TRBJ2-1, with D tentatively TRBD2 (6 bases). Germline CDR1 reads GTSNPN; CDR2 reads SVGIG (reference sequence). V was trimmed by 4 bases and J by 2 bases, leaving 9 bases between them. The CDR3 spans 13 residues. The CDR3 nucleotides read TGTGCCTGGACTAGCGAAACCTACAATGAGCAGTTCTTC. Protein sequence: CAWTSETYNEQFF.

The V and J genes are TRBV18 and TRBJ1-4, with 8 bases fitting TRBD1. This CDR3 comprises 16 residues. Looked up from germline, CDR1 is KGHSH and CDR2 is LQKENI. J was trimmed by 3 bases and V by 5 bases; bases with no gene match: 8. CDR3 sequence reads: CASSSRPDRANEKLFF. The CDR3 DNA reads as TGTGCCAGCTCATCGAGGCCGGACAGGGCTAATGAAAAACTGTTTTTT.